The 21 T cell receptor beta chains below all came from one sample that was sequenced in a study of cytomegalovirus exposure and HLA in healthy donors. Both 60 Vbeta primers and 13 Jbeta primers went into the PCR. Clones were read by immunoSEQ multiplex PCR, and TCRdb kept only the in-frame ones, dropping some. This table holds about 45,000 clones, around 90% found once. The specimen sequenced was PBMCs. These receptor sequences come from a woman aged 40 to 50 in good health and CMV-seropositive.

The chain is built from TRBV7-3 and TRBJ1-1; 9 bases align to TRBD1. This CDR3 is 13 amino acids long. Germline V gene data show CDR1 as SGHTA and CDR2 as FQGTGA. The trim removed 7 bases at V and 4 bases at J, leaving 4 bases unmatched. This CDR3 is CASKSQGATEAFF. The CDR3 region has the DNA TGTGCCAGCAAATCACAGGGGGCCACTGAAGCTTTCTTT.

This rearrangement joins TRBV5-1 to TRBJ1-2; D is unresolved. V shed 0 bases and J shed 5 bases, with 11 bases lying between them. The CDR3 length is 14 residues. Germline values: CDR1 SGHRS, CDR2 YFSETQ. CDR3 sequence: CASSLAEGGYGYTF. CDR3 DNA sequence: TGCGCCAGCAGCTTGGCGGAGGGAGGGTATGGCTACACCTTC.

The V call is TRBV19, the J call TRBJ2-1; 7 nucleotides match TRBD2. Germline assignment: CDR1 LNHDA and CDR2 SQIVND (reference sequence). This CDR3 region has 14 residues. J lost 4 bases, V lost 5 bases, and 5 bases had no gene match. In DNA form, the CDR3 reads TGTGCCAGTAGTTTGCTAGCGGATTACAATGAGCAGTTCTTC. It yields the protein CASSLLADYNEQFF.

The chain employs TRBV2 and TRBJ1-5; maybe TRBD1 (5 bases). V lost 1 base to trimming and J lost 0 bases, with 16 bases between them. From germline, CDR1 is SNHLY and CDR2 FYNNEI. The length of the CDR3 is 18 residues. The CDR3 bases are TGTGCCAGCAGTGAAGGAAATCTGGGAGGGGATAGCAATCAGCCCCAGCATTTT. It yields the protein CASSEGNLGGDSNQPQHF.

The chain couples TRBV6-1 to TRBJ2-3; TRBD1 might be the D (6 bases). The germline CDR1 and CDR2 sequences are MNHNS and SASEGT. Trimming removed 4 bases at V and 2 bases at J, with 10 bases between. The CDR3 totals 14 residues. CDR3 nucleotide sequence: TGTGCCAGCAGTGTCCGGGACAACACAGATACGCAGTATTTT. Translation: CASSVRDNTDTQYF.

This chain links TRBV18 with TRBJ2-2; D possibly corresponds to TRBD1 (5 bases). This CDR3 spans 14 amino acids. The V end lost 2 bases, the J end lost 1 base, and 5 bases lay between the germline ends. Germline loops: CDR1 KGHSH, CDR2 LQKENI. The CDR3, as DNA: TGTGCCAGCTCACCAGACAGGAACACCGGGGAGCTGTTTTTT. This sequence encodes CASSPDRNTGELFF.

This clone was detected only a few times. The V gene is TRBV28, the J gene TRBJ1-5; the D is unclear. Trimming shortened V by 7 bases and J by 0 bases, and 7 bases separated the two germline ends. Germline V lookup: CDR1 MDHEN, CDR2 SYDVKM. This CDR3 region has 13 residues. As DNA, the CDR3 is TGTGCCAGCACCTCTTATAGCAATCAGCCCCAGCATTTT. Protein sequence: CASTSYSNQPQHF.

This clone was counted a few times. The chain couples TRBV7-9 to TRBJ2-7; 11 bases fit TRBD2. V lost 7 bases, J lost 3 bases, and 5 bases stayed unmatched. Germline CDR1 SEHNR, CDR2 FQNEAQ (reference sequence). CDR3 length equals 14 residues. CDR3 sequence (DNA): TGTGCCAGCACCCGAACTAGCGGGAGCTACGAGCAGTACTTC. Translation gives CASTRTSGSYEQYF.

The chain carries TRBV14 and TRBJ1-2; 9 bases line up with TRBD1. J was trimmed by 4 bases and V by 3 bases; bases with no gene match: 9. CDR1 and CDR2 (germline): SGHDN, FVKESK. There are 16 residues in the CDR3. The DNA for the CDR3 is TGTGCCAGCAGCCACTCACACGGGACAGGGAGCTATGGCTACACCTTC. It codes for CASSHSHGTGSYGYTF.

This clone was counted between two and nine times. This chain connects TRBV6-5 to TRBJ2-1, with 7 bases identical to TRBD1. The germline V gene has CDR1 MNHEY and CDR2 SVGAGI. J lost 4 bases, V lost 5 bases, and 8 bases had no gene match. The length of the CDR3 is 15 residues. CDR3 region: CASSPDRAKYNEQFF. CDR3 bases: TGTGCCAGCAGTCCAGACAGGGCCAAATACAATGAGCAGTTCTTC.

The chain carries TRBV6-1 and TRBJ2-1, with TRBD1 as a possible D gene (5 bases). The CDR3 has 15 amino acids. V shed 2 bases and J shed 2 bases, with 10 bases lying between them. CDR1 is MNHNS and CDR2 is SASEGT in the germline V gene. In DNA, the CDR3 is TGTGCCAGCAGTGAATGGGGCAGCACCTACAATGAGCAGTTCTTC. Encoded protein: CASSEWGSTYNEQFF.

This clone was observed a single time. The chain recombines TRBV14 with TRBJ1-2, with D tentatively TRBD1 (5 bases). The CDR3 sequence is 16 residues long. V was clipped by 2 bases and J by 8 bases, with 21 bases between them. Germline-derived CDR1 and CDR2 are SGHDN and FVKESK. CDR3 sequence (DNA): TGTGCCAGCAGCCAACAAGATCTAATAACAGGTCCCGGCTACACCTTC. Translated, it gives CASSQQDLITGPGYTF.

This chain links TRBV5-1 with TRBJ2-7; no reliable D call. Germline assignment: CDR1 SGHRS and CDR2 YFSETQ. CDR3 length equals 13 residues. Trimming took 0 bases from V and 5 from J, leaving 9 bases between them. CDR3 region: CASSLGQNHEQYF. The DNA of the CDR3 is TGCGCCAGCAGCTTGGGGCAGAATCACGAGCAGTACTTC.

The chain links TRBV7-9 to TRBJ2-7; 7 bases agree with TRBD1. This CDR3 has 12 residues. Germline V gene sequence: CDR1 SEHNR, CDR2 FQNEAQ (reference sequence). With V trimmed by 5 bases and J by 5 bases, 3 bases remained unmatched. The CDR3 nucleotides are TGTGCCAGCAGCATCGACAGGGACGAGCAGTACTTC. Translating it yields CASSIDRDEQYF.

V usage is TRBV28 and J usage is TRBJ1-5; D is possibly TRBD1 (5 bases). Germline V gives CDR1 MDHEN, CDR2 SYDVKM. V lost 2 bases and J lost 4, with 12 bases in between. The CDR3 is made up of 15 amino acids. CDR3: CASSLTGLVNQPQHF. The CDR3, as DNA: TGTGCCAGCAGTTTAACAGGCCTTGTGAATCAGCCCCAGCATTTT.

CDR3 loop: CASSYADRGNGYTF. CDR3 nucleotides: TGTGCCAGCAGTTACGCGGACAGGGGTAATGGCTACACCTTC. The chain has TRBV6-6 and TRBJ1-2, with 9 nucleotides matching TRBD1. Trimming took 2 bases from V and 6 from J; bases not matched to a gene: 4. The CDR3 is made up of 14 amino acids. CDR1 is MNHNY, CDR2 SVGAGI, per germline (reference sequence).

The chain carries TRBV2 and TRBJ2-1, with 7 bases lining up with TRBD2. CDR1 is SNHLY and CDR2 is FYNNEI in the germline V gene. Unmatched junction bases numbered 10, after V lost 5 bases and J lost 3 bases. The CDR3 totals 16 residues. The CDR3 nucleotides read TGTGCCAGCAGTCAATTAGGGAGCGGGAACTACAATGAGCAGTTCTTC. This translates into CASSQLGSGNYNEQFF.

This clone was recorded a few times. A read error is likely here: a far larger clone is one base away. Other nucleotide sequences in the sample specify the same CDR3. The rearrangement uses TRBV27 and TRBJ2-1; no definite D call. From germline, CDR1 is MNHEY and CDR2 SMNVEV (reference sequence). V was trimmed by 5 bases and J by 3 bases, leaving 11 bases between them. The CDR3 spans 14 residues. CDR3: CASSRTSRYNEQFF. The CDR3 DNA follows: TGTGCCAGCAGTCGTACTTCCCGCTACAATGAGCAGTTCTTC.

The V gene is TRBV5-1, the J gene TRBJ2-6; a weak D match, TRBD2 (6 bases). V was trimmed by 0 bases and J by 0 bases, leaving 13 bases between them. Germline values: CDR1 SGHRS, CDR2 YFSETQ. This CDR3 is 18 amino acids long. Written as DNA, the CDR3 is TGCGCCAGCAGCTTGGCCTTGCACGGGGGCTCTGGGGCCAACGTCCTGACTTTC. Protein: CASSLALHGGSGANVLTF.

For this clone: The junction shows a germline mismatch at one end, possibly a read error. This chain connects TRBV7-7 to TRBJ2-5; tentative D call: TRBD2 (6 bases). The CDR3 consists of 14 residues. Germline CDR1 SSHAT, CDR2 FNYEAQ (reference sequence). The CDR3 sequence: CASSLALGLETQYF. In nucleotides, the CDR3 is TGTGCTAGCAGCTTAGCCTTGGGACTGGAGACCCAGTACTTC.

V and J are TRBV11-2 and TRBJ1-4; unclear D gene. Germline V gives CDR1 SGHAT, CDR2 FQNNGV. V lost 3 bases to trimming and J lost 8 bases, with 10 bases between them. The CDR3 runs to 13 residues. In DNA, the CDR3 is TGTGCCAGCAGCTTTCAAGGAGGGGAAAAACTGTTTTTT. Encoded protein: CASSFQGGEKLFF. The whole variable domain, filled in from reference TRBV11-2 and TRBJ1-4, reads EAGVAQSPRYKIIEKRQSVAFWCNPISGHATLYWYQQILGQGPKLLIQFQNNGVVDDSQLPKDRFSAERLKGVDSTLKIQPAKLEDSAVYLCASSFQGGEKLFFGSGTQLSVL.